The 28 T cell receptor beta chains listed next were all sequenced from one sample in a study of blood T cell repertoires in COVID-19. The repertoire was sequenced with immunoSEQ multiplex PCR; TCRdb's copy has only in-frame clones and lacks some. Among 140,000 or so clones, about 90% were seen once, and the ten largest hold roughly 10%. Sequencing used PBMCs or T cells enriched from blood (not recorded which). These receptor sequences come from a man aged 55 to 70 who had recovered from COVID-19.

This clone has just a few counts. The CDR3 sequence is CASSLTGTEKLFF. In DNA, the CDR3 is TGTGCCAGCAGTTTAACAGGGACTGAAAAACTGTTTTTT. The chain combines TRBV28 with TRBJ1-4; perhaps TRBD1 as D (6 bases). V was cut by 2 bases and J by 7 bases, with 8 bases left in between. CDR3 size: 13 residues. The V gene's germline CDR1 is MDHEN and CDR2 SYDVKM.

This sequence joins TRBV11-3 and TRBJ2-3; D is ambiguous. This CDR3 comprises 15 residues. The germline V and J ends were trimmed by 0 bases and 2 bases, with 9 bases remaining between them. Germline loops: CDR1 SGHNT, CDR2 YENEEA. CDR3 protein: CASSLDSAITDTQYF. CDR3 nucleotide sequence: TGTGCCAGCAGCTTAGACAGCGCGATCACAGATACGCAGTATTTT.

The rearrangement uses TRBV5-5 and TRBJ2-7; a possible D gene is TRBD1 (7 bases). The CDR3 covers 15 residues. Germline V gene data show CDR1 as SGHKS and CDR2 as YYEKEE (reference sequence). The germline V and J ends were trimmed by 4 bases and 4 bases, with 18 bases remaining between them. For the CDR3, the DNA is TGTGCCAGCAGCGCCAGGGCAGGGGGAGGTTACGAGCAGTACTTC. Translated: CASSARAGGGYEQYF.

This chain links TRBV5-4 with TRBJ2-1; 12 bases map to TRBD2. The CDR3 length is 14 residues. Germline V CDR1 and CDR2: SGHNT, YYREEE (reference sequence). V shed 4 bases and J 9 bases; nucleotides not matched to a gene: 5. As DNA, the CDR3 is TGTGCCAGCAGCCGGACTAGCGGGGCGGGTGAGCAGTTCTTC. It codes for CASSRTSGAGEQFF.

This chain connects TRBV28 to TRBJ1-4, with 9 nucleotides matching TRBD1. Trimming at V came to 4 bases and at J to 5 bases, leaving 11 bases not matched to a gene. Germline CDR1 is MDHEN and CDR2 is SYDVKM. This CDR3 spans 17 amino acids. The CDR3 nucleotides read TGTGCCAGCAGTTCCCCGGACAGGGGTTATAGAAATGAAAAACTGTTTTTT. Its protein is CASSSPDRGYRNEKLFF.

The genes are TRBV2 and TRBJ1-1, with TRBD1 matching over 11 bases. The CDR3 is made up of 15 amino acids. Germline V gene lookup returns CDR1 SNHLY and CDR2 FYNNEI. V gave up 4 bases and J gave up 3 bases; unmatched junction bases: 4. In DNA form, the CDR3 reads TGTGCCAGCAGTGGGACAGGGGGCGCGGACACTGAAGCTTTCTTT. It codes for CASSGTGGADTEAFF.

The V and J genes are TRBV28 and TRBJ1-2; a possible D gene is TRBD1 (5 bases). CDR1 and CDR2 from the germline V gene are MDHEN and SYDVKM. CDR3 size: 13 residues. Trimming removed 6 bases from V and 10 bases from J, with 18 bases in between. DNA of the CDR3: TGTGCCAGCAGGCTTCTCGGGGGACCGCTCTACACCTTC. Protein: CASRLLGGPLYTF.

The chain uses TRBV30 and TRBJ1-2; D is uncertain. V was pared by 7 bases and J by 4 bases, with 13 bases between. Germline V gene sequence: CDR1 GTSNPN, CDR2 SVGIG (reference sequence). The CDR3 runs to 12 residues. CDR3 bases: TGTGCCTCCTCTCCGGGGAGCTATGGCTACACCTTC. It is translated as CASSPGSYGYTF.

The CDR3 DNA sequence: TGTGCCAGCAGCTTATTTCTCCCTCGGGGTAATGAGCAGTTCTTC. It specifies CASSLFLPRGNEQFF. The V and J genes are TRBV11-2 and TRBJ2-1, with a tentative D call TRBD2 (5 bases). The CDR3 sequence is 15 residues long. Trimming cost V 2 bases and J 7 bases, with 15 bases left between them. Germline CDR1 and CDR2: SGHAT and FQNNGV.

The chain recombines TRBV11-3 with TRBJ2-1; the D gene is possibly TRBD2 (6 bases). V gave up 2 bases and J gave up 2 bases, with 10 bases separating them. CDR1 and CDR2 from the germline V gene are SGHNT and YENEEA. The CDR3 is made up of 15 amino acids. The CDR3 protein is CASSLKDYAYNEQFF. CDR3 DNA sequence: TGTGCCAGCAGCTTAAAGGACTATGCCTACAATGAGCAGTTCTTC.

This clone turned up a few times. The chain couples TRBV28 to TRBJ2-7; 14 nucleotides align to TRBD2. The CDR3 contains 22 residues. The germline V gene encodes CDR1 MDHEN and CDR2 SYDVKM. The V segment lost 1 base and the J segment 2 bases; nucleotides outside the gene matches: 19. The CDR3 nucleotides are TGTGCCAGCAGTTTATCCACCTTGACAGGGTACGGGACTAGCGGGAGAGCCTACGAGCAGTACTTC. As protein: CASSLSTLTGYGTSGRAYEQYF.

The CDR3 bases are TGTGCCAGTAGGCCTAACCCCGGGACAGGGGACGGAAACACCATATATTTT. Amino acid sequence: CASRPNPGTGDGNTIYF. The J gene is TRBJ1-3, the V gene TRBV19, with 10 bases that match TRBD1. The junction had 12 bases not matched to a gene; V was cut back by 6 bases and J by 4 bases. Germline V CDR1 and CDR2: LNHDA, SQIVND (reference sequence). The CDR3 totals 17 residues. The full variable domain, in which reference TRBV19 and TRBJ1-3 provide the parts outside the CDR3, is DGGITQSPKYLFRKEGQNVTLSCEQNLNHDAMYWYRQDPGQGLRLIYYSQIVNDFQKGDIAEGYSVSREKKESFPLTVTSAQKNPTAFYLCASRPNPGTGDGNTIYFGEGSWLTVV.

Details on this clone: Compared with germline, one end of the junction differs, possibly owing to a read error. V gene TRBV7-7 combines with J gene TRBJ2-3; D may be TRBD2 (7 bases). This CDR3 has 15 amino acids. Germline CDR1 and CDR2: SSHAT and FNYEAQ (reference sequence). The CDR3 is CASSYRGGETDTQYF. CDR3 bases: TGTGCTAGCAGCTATCGAGGGGGGGAGACAGATACGCAGTATTTT.

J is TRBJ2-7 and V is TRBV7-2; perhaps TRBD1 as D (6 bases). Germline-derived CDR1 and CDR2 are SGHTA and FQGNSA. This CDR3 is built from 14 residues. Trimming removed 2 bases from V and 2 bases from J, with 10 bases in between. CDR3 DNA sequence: TGTGCCAGCAGCTTATTGACAGGCCCCTACGAGCAGTACTTC. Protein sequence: CASSLLTGPYEQYF.

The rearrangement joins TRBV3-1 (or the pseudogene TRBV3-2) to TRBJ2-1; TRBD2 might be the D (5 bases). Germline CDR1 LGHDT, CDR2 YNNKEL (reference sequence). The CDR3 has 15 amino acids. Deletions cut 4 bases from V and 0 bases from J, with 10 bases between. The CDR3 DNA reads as TGTGCCAGCAGCCCTAGCTGGAGCTCCTACAATGAGCAGTTCTTC. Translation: CASSPSWSSYNEQFF.

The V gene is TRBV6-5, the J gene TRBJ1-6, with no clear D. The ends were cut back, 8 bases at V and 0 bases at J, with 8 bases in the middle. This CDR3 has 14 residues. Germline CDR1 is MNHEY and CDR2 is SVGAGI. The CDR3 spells CASLGSSYNSPLHF. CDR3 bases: TGTGCCAGCCTAGGGAGCTCCTATAATTCACCCCTCCACTTT.

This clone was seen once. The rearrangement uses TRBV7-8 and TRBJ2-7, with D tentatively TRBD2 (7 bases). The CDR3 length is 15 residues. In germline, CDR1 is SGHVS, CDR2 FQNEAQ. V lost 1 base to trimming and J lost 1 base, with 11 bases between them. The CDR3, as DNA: TGTGCCAGCAGCTTAGGAGAGGGGGGGTCCTACGAGCAGTACTTC. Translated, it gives CASSLGEGGSYEQYF.

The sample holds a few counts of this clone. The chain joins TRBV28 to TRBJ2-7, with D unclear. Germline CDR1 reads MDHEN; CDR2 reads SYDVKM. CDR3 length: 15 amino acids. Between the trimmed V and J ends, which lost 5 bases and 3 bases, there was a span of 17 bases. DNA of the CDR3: TGTGCCAGCAGTGCCCGATCCGGAGAGTACTACGAGCAGTACTTC. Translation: CASSARSGEYYEQYF.

The CDR3 reads CASSLVRGAYEQYF. The CDR3 DNA follows: TGTGCCAGCAGCTTAGTTCGGGGGGCCTACGAGCAGTACTTC. The rearrangement links TRBV7-2 to TRBJ2-7; 7 bases line up with TRBD2. This CDR3 has 14 amino acids. Germline loops: CDR1 SGHTA, CDR2 FQGNSA. V gave up 1 base and J gave up 2 bases; unmatched junction bases: 2. The full variable domain, with the rest looked up from reference TRBV7-2 and TRBJ2-7, is GAGVSQSPSNKVTEKGKDVELRCDPISGHTALYWYRQSLGQGLEFLIYFQGNSAPDKSGLPSDRFSAERTGGSVSTLTIQRTQQEDSAVYLCASSLVRGAYEQYFGPGTRLTVT.

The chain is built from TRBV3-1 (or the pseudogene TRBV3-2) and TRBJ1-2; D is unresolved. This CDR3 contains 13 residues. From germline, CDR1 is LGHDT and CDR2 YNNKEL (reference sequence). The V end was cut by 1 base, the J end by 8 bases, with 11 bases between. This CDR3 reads CASSQAATRGYTF. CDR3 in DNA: TGTGCCAGCAGCCAAGCGGCCACTAGGGGCTACACCTTC.

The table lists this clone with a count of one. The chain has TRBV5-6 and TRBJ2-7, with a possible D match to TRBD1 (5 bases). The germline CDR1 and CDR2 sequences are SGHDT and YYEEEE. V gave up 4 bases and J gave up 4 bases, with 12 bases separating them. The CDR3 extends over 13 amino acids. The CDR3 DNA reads TGTGCCAGCAGCACGCAGGGCTCGTACGAGCAGTACTTC. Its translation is CASSTQGSYEQYF.

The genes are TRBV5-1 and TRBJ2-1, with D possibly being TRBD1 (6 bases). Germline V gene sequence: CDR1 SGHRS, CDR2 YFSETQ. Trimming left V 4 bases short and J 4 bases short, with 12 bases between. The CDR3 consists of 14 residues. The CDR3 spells CASSTGTLYNEQFF. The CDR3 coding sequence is TGCGCCAGCAGCACGGGGACACTGTACAATGAGCAGTTCTTC.

The CDR3 DNA follows: TGTGCCAGCAGGGGAGTCTACGAGCAGTACTTC. Translated, it gives CASRGVYEQYF. The chain has TRBV6-5 and TRBJ2-7; perhaps TRBD2 as D (5 bases). This CDR3 is built from 11 residues. The germline CDR1 and CDR2 sequences are MNHEY and SVGAGI. Trimming cost V 6 bases and J 3 bases, with 6 bases left between them.

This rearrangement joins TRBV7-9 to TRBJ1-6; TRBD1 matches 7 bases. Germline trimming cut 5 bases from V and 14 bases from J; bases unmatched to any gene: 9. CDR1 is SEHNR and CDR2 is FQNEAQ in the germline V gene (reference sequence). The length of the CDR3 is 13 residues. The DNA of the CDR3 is TGTGCCAGCAGCCTCCGACAGGGTCGAACCCTCCACTTT. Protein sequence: CASSLRQGRTLHF.

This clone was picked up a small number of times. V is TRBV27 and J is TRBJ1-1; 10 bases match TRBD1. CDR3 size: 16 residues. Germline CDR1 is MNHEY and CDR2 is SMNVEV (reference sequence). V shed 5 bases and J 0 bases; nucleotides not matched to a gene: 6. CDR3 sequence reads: CASSPSGQGLNTEAFF. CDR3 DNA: TGTGCCAGCAGTCCCTCGGGACAGGGGCTGAACACTGAAGCTTTCTTT.

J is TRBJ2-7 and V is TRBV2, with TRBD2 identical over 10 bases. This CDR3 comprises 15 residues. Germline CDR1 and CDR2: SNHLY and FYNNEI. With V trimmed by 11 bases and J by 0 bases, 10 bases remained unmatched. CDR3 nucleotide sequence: TGTGCCGGCCAGAGCGGGAGGGTGAGCTCCTACGAGCAGTACTTC. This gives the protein CAGQSGRVSSYEQYF. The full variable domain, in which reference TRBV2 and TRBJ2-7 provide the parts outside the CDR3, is EPEVTQTPSHQVTQMGQEVILRCVPISNHLYFYWYRQILGQKVEFLVSFYNNEISEKSEIFDDQFSVERPDGSNFTLKIRSTKLEDSAMYFCAGQSGRVSSYEQYFGPGTRLTVT.

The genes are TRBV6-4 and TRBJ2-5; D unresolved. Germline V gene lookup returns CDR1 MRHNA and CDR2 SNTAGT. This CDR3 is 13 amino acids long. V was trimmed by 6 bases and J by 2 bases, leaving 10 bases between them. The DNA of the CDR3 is TGTGCCAGCAGCCAGGAACTGCAAGAGACCCAGTACTTC. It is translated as CASSQELQETQYF.

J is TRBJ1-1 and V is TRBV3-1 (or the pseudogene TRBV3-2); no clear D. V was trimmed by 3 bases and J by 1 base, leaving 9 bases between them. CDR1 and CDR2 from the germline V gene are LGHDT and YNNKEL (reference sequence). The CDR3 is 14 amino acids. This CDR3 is CASSHLRGNTEAFF. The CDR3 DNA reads TGTGCCAGCAGCCATCTACGGGGGAACACTGAAGCTTTCTTT.